The clone carrying this T cell receptor (beta chain) was seen ten or more times. Trimming removed 7 bases from V and 1 base from J, with 11 bases in between. Per germline, CDR1 MNHNS and CDR2 SASEGT. The CDR3 length is 14 residues. Using RNA transcripts as the source, TCR beta CDR3 regions were amplified. A set of HTBI primers served as the primers for a first-round RT-PCR of the TCR CDR3. MiXCR, run by TCRdb on the multiplex PCR reads, gives a single entry per CDR3 protein. The profile covers around 240,000 distinct CDR3 sequences, with about a sixth appearing a single time and about 30% taken by the ten largest. This sample is drawn from a study of T cells in Graves' hyperthyroidism and ophthalmopathy. Diagnostic assessment was based on clinical symptoms, serum thyroxine and TRAb, thyroid ultrasound and orbital computed tomography.

The chain recombines TRBV6-1 with TRBJ1-3, with D possibly TRBD1 on 5 matching bases. The origin of this receptor is a woman between 18 and 29 years old with Graves' ophthalmopathy. The sample was blood. The CDR3 loop is CASTQGDSGNTIYF. For the CDR3, the DNA is TGTGCCAGCACCCAGGGAGATTCTGGAAACACCATATATTTT.